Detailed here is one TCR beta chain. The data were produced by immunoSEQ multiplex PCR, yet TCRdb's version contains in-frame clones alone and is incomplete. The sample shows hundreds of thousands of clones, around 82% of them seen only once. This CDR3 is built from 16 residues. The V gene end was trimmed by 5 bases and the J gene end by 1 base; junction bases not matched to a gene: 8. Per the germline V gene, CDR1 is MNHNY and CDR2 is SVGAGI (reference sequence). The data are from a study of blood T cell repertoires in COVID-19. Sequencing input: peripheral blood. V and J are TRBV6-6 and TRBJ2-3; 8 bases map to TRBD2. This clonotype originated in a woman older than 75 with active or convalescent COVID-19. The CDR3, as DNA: TGTGCCAGCAGTACCACCAAAGCGGGAGGCACAGATACGCAGTATTTT. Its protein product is CASSTTKAGGTDTQYF.